A selection of T cell receptor beta chains follows, all from one sample in a study of CD8+ T cells in alopecia areata. Assay: immunoSEQ multiplex PCR; the TCRdb copy retains only in-frame clones and omits some. The table shows 150,000 to 200,000 clones, with about 65% occurring only once. The specimen comprised CD4+ T cells sorted from blood, sampled around week 50, from a patient treated with tofacitinib. These receptors all stem from a human donor with alopecia areata. CDR3s include the opening cysteine and the closing phenylalanine or tryptophan. The D gene is left open where the match is weak. Some rows have no size entry. The others give once, few or many, or a class for an expanded clone.

J	size	V	D	DNA	CDR3
TRBJ2-6	NA	TRBV29-1	NA	TGCAGCGTTGGGCAGACAGCCTCTGGGGCCAACGTCCTGACTTTC	CSVGQTASGANVLTF
TRBJ2-2	NA	TRBV29-1	TRBD2	TGCAGCGTTGACACTAGCGGGGGCCGGGGGACCGGGGAGCTGTTTTTT	CSVDTSGGRGTGELFF
TRBJ2-2	NA	TRBV29-1	NA	TGCAGCGTTGAAGATGGGGGGCGAGGGGTAACCGGGGAGCTGTTTTTT	CSVEDGGRGVTGELFF
TRBJ2-7	NA	TRBV30	NA	TGTGCCTGGAGTGTGCTCCCGGGCGACGAGCAGTACTTC	CAWSVLPGDEQYF
TRBJ2-7	NA	TRBV14	NA	TGTGCCAGCAGCCAGGGGCAAACCTACGAGCAGTACTTC	CASSQGQTYEQYF
TRBJ1-1	NA	TRBV18	NA	TGTGCCAGCTCACCCCGACAGGTTATAACTGAAGCTTTCTTT	CASSPRQVITEAFF
TRBJ2-4	NA	TRBV30	NA	TGTGCCTGGAGTTCTTGGGGGTTGGGGAAGAACATTCAGTACTTC	CAWSSWGLGKNIQYF
TRBJ1-5	few	TRBV7-8	NA	TGTGCCAGCAGCTTAGCACAGGACGGTCAGCCCCAGCATTTT	CASSLAQDGQPQHF
TRBJ2-7	NA	TRBV7-2	NA	TGTGCCAGCAGCCCCCCGGGGGCTTCCTACGAGCAGTACTTC	CASSPPGASYEQYF
TRBJ2-7	NA	TRBV14	NA	TGTGCCAGCAGCCAAGTGAACGGGCCCTACGAGCAGTACTTC	CASSQVNGPYEQYF
TRBJ2-7	NA	TRBV29-1	NA	TGCAGCGTGGGACCAGACAGAAGCTACGAGCAGTACTTC	CSVGPDRSYEQYF
TRBJ2-5	few	TRBV27	NA	TGTGCCAGCAGTTTATCGAGGGGGGCTGTCGGGAAGACCCAGTACTTC	CASSLSRGAVGKTQYF
TRBJ2-7	NA	TRBV5-5	TRBD2	TGTGCCAGCAGCTGGGAGGGGAGCAACGAGCAGTACTTC	CASSWEGSNEQYF
TRBJ2-1	NA	TRBV29-1	NA	TGCAGCGTTGGACAGGGAGGTCGGAATGAGCAGTTCTTC	CSVGQGGRNEQFF
TRBJ1-3	NA	TRBV27	TRBD1	TGTGCCAGCAGTCGGACAGGACAGGCTGGAAACACCATATATTTT	CASSRTGQAGNTIYF
TRBJ2-6	few	TRBV7-9	NA	TGTGCCAGCAGCTTAAGGCAGCCTTTCTCAGCTGGGGCCAACGTCCTGACTTTC	CASSLRQPFSAGANVLTF
TRBJ2-3	NA	TRBV2	TRBD1	TGTGCCAGCAGGGACAGGGTCACAGATACGCAGTATTTT	CASRDRVTDTQYF
TRBJ2-7	NA	TRBV30	TRBD2	TGTGCCTGGCGTGGCGGGGGGCTCTACGAGCAGTACTTC	CAWRGGGLYEQYF
TRBJ1-1	NA	TRBV9	TRBD1	TGTGCCAGCAGTCGACAGGGCGCGAACACTGAAGCTTTCTTT	CASSRQGANTEAFF
TRBJ1-1	NA	TRBV20-1	TRBD1	TGCAGTGCGGAAACGTACAGGGGAACTTTCTTT	CSAETYRGTFF
TRBJ2-1	few	TRBV7-9	NA	TGTGCCAGCAGCTCGAACCGTCCCGAGGATGAGCAGTTCTTC	CASSSNRPEDEQFF
TRBJ2-2	few	TRBV7-3	NA	TGTGCCAGCAGCTTAGACGTGTGGCAGGGTAGCACCGGGGAGCTGTTTTTT	CASSLDVWQGSTGELFF
TRBJ1-1	NA	TRBV30	NA	TGTGCCTGGAGAGCAGGGATGAACACTGAAGCTTTCTTT	CAWRAGMNTEAFF
TRBJ2-2	few	TRBV2	NA	TGTGCCGGCCGGGACTCGCCGAACACCGGGGAGCTGTTTTTT	CAGRDSPNTGELFF
TRBJ2-1	few	TRBV7-8	TRBD1	TGTGCCAGCAGCTACCGGGACAGGGGGTACAATGAGCAGTTCTTC	CASSYRDRGYNEQFF
TRBJ2-3	NA	TRBV5-4	NA	TGTGCCAGCAGCTTGATGGGCGATACGCAGTATTTT	CASSLMGDTQYF
TRBJ2-5	NA	TRBV2	NA	TGTGCCAGCAGTGAACGGCGTCTTCAAGAGACCCAGTACTTC	CASSERRLQETQYF
TRBJ1-2	NA	TRBV29-1	NA	TGCAGCGTTGAACCAGGCAGCTATGGCTACACCTTC	CSVEPGSYGYTF
TRBJ2-3	NA	TRBV29-1	NA	TGCAGCGTTGAAGATCGGCAGGGAGCAGATACGCAGTATTTT	CSVEDRQGADTQYF
TRBJ2-7	NA	TRBV10-3	NA	TGTGCCATCAGTGAGGGACACTCTTACGAGCAGTACTTC	CAISEGHSYEQYF
TRBJ2-1	few	TRBV18	NA	TGTGCCAGCTCACCCGGGGGCCATCAGTTCTTC	CASSPGGHQFF
TRBJ1-3	NA	TRBV30	NA	TGTGCCTGGACAGGGGCTGACATCCTCCTCTCTGGAAACACCATATATTTT	CAWTGADILLSGNTIYF
TRBJ1-2	NA	TRBV9	NA	TGTGCCAGCAGCGTAGTCCCAGGGACAAACTATGGCTACACCTTC	CASSVVPGTNYGYTF
TRBJ2-7	NA	TRBV5-6	NA	TGTGCCAGCAGCTTGGAAGCGGCCGAGCAGTACTTC	CASSLEAAEQYF
TRBJ2-2	few	TRBV30	NA	TGTGCCTGGAGGTGGTTAGACTCCGGGGAGCTGTTTTTT	CAWRWLDSGELFF
TRBJ2-5	NA	TRBV6-1	NA	TGTGCCAGCAGCGGTTGGGGGAGTAAAGAGACCCAGTACTTC	CASSGWGSKETQYF
TRBJ1-2	many	TRBV14	TRBD1	TGTGCCAGCAGCCCACAACACGGGACAGGTGGCTACACCTTC	CASSPQHGTGGYTF
TRBJ2-3	NA	TRBV14	TRBD2	TGTGCCAGCAGCCAGCGGACTAGCGGGGCAGATACGCAGTATTTT	CASSQRTSGADTQYF
TRBJ1-1	few	TRBV4-3	NA	TGCGCCAGCAGCCTCGGACATACCATGAACACTGAAGCTTTCTTT	CASSLGHTMNTEAFF
TRBJ2-5	NA	TRBV20-1	NA	TGCAGTGCCGCGATAGAGACCCAGTACTTC	CSAAIETQYF
TRBJ1-1	NA	TRBV6-5	NA	TGTGCCAGCAGGCTTCCAAACACTGAAGCTTTCTTT	CASRLPNTEAFF
TRBJ2-7	NA	TRBV29-1	TRBD2	TGCAGCGTTGTTGGGGGGGCCTACGAGCAGTACTTC	CSVVGGAYEQYF
TRBJ2-2	NA	TRBV6-5	NA	TGTGCCAGCAGTTATACAGGTCTCACCGGGGAGCTGTTTTTT	CASSYTGLTGELFF
TRBJ1-4	NA	TRBV6-1	TRBD1	TGTGCCAGCGCGAACACAGGGGCTTCTAATGAAAAACTGTTTTTT	CASANTGASNEKLFF
TRBJ2-5	NA	TRBV30	NA	TGTGCCTGGAGCCCGGGACTGAAGAAGTACTTC	CAWSPGLKKYF
TRBJ1-1	NA	TRBV29-1	NA	TGCAGCGGAGACCATGGGGTGAATGGAGCTTTCTTT	CSGDHGVNGAFF
TRBJ2-5	NA	TRBV5-1	TRBD1	TGCGCCAGCAGCTACGGACAGGGGTTGGGTCTGGAGACCCAGTACTTC	CASSYGQGLGLETQYF
TRBJ2-3	NA	TRBV29-1	NA	TGCAGCGACGACGGTAGCACAGATACGCAGTATTTT	CSDDGSTDTQYF